Each of the 15 T cell receptor beta chains below was sequenced from the same sample in a study of PD-1 and CTLA-4 blockade in melanoma. The table came from immunoSEQ multiplex PCR; TCRdb's copy has only in-frame clones and leaves some out. Here the sample spans tens of thousands of clones, around nine tenths being singletons. This specimen consisted of CD8+ T cells from peripheral blood, obtained before anti-PD-1 treatment. These receptors were taken from a human donor with melanoma.

This clone was counted a single time. This rearrangement joins TRBV5-1 to TRBJ2-1; D not resolved. Germline lookup yields CDR1 SGHRS and CDR2 YFSETQ. Trimming cost V 4 bases and J 5 bases, with 13 bases left between them. There are 14 residues in the CDR3. CDR3 protein: CASSPPASDNEQFF. CDR3 nucleotides: TGCGCCAGCAGCCCCCCGGCCTCGGACAATGAGCAGTTCTTC.

This chain connects TRBV7-9 to TRBJ1-5, with a weak D call TRBD1 (6 bases). From germline, CDR1 is SEHNR and CDR2 FQNEAQ (reference sequence). The germline V and J ends were trimmed by 1 base and 7 bases, with 14 bases remaining between them. The CDR3 extends over 15 amino acids. CDR3 in DNA: TGTGCCAGCAGCTTAGAAAGGGCAGGGGTGCAGCCCCAGCATTTT. Amino acids: CASSLERAGVQPQHF.

The chain couples TRBV6-1 to TRBJ2-7; no firm D call. The CDR3 covers 13 residues. In germline, CDR1 is MNHNS, CDR2 SASEGT. The V end was cut by 2 bases, the J end by 3 bases, with 8 bases between. The CDR3 DNA follows: TGTGCCAGCAGTGAAATTCTTCTCTACGAGCAGTACTTC. Its protein is CASSEILLYEQYF.

The chain recombines TRBV30 with TRBJ2-7, with TRBD2 matching 10 bases. Germline-derived CDR1 and CDR2 are GTSNPN and SVGIG (reference sequence). The J segment lost 6 bases and the V segment lost 0 bases, leaving 11 bases of the junction unmatched. This CDR3 spans 16 amino acids. The CDR3 sequence is CAWSVTLAGERSEQYF. The CDR3 region has the DNA TGTGCCTGGAGTGTAACCCTAGCGGGAGAACGGTCCGAGCAGTACTTC.

By share of the sample, this clone is medium-sized. The CDR3 DNA reads as TGTGCCAGCAGCCCCGCAGGGGGCACATACGGTTCACCCCTCCACTTT. This sequence encodes CASSPAGGTYGSPLHF. V is TRBV7-9 and J is TRBJ1-6, with 8 bases fitting TRBD1. V was clipped by 5 bases and J by 9 bases; unmatched bases: 12. From germline, CDR1 is SEHNR and CDR2 FQNEAQ (reference sequence). The CDR3 totals 16 residues.

This clone was observed a single time. The rearrangement uses TRBV6-1 and TRBJ2-1; weak D call: TRBD1 (5 bases). Germline-derived CDR1 and CDR2 are MNHNS and SASEGT. Trimming shortened V by 4 bases and J by 13 bases, and 26 bases separated the two germline ends. The CDR3 spans 16 residues. The CDR3 coding sequence is TGTGCCAGCAGTGGCCCTCCCTCCCCAGGGCCACCGGCACAGTTCTTC. Translated, it gives CASSGPPSPGPPAQFF.

This chain links TRBV6-5 with TRBJ2-7, with D unclear. The germline gives CDR1 MNHEY, CDR2 SVGAGI. CDR3 length: 14 residues. The V end lost 2 bases, the J end lost 6 bases, and 14 bases lay between the germline ends. The CDR3 loop reads CASSYAELASEQYF. The CDR3 region has the DNA TGTGCCAGCAGTTACGCCGAGCTGGCCTCCGAGCAGTACTTC.

V is TRBV4-1 and J is TRBJ1-4; D uncertain. Germline V gives CDR1 MGHRA, CDR2 YSYEKL. V gave up 1 base and J gave up 8 bases, with 8 bases separating them. This CDR3 has 13 amino acids. This CDR3 is CASSQGVGEKLFF. CDR3 DNA: TGCGCCAGCAGCCAAGGTGTGGGCGAAAAACTGTTTTTT.

The chain links TRBV19 to TRBJ2-7, with D maybe TRBD1 (6 bases). CDR1 and CDR2 from the germline V gene are LNHDA and SQIVND (reference sequence). The CDR3 has 11 residues. V lost 7 bases, J lost 6 bases, and 10 bases lay in between. CDR3 coding DNA: TGTGCCAGTACCGCAGGGGCCGAGCAGTACTTC. This encodes CASTAGAEQYF.

This clone was counted only a few times. The chain links TRBV7-9 to TRBJ2-7, with no clear D. There are 16 residues in the CDR3. Trimming shortened V by 1 base and J by 1 base, and 14 bases separated the two germline ends. The V gene's germline CDR1 is SEHNR and CDR2 FQNEAQ (reference sequence). CDR3 residues: CASSLGTDRYSYEQYF. The CDR3 DNA sequence: TGTGCCAGCAGCTTAGGGACGGATCGATATTCCTACGAGCAGTACTTC.

This chain links TRBV10-3 with TRBJ1-2; no reliable D call. Germline V gene data show CDR1 as ENHRY and CDR2 as SYGVKD. The V and J ends lost 0 bases and 0 bases respectively, with 14 bases between them. CDR3 length: 17 amino acids. This CDR3 reads CAISESELAGTNYGYTF. The DNA for the CDR3 is TGTGCCATCAGTGAGTCCGAATTGGCGGGGACTAACTATGGCTACACCTTC.

Comments on this clone: Other DNA sequences from this sample encode an identical CDR3 as well. This chain uses TRBV29-1 with TRBJ1-3; D remains ambiguous. Germline V gives CDR1 SQVTM, CDR2 ANQGSEA. The CDR3 runs 11 residues. Trimming stripped 4 bases from V and 1 base from J, with 2 bases between. As DNA, the CDR3 is TGCAGCGTTGCTTCTGGAAACACCATATATTTT. Its protein is CSVASGNTIYF.

The genes are TRBV7-8 and TRBJ2-7; TRBD2 matches at 8 bases. The germline V gene has CDR1 SGHVS and CDR2 FQNEAQ. The CDR3 is 17 residues long. The V gene end was trimmed by 2 bases and the J gene end by 0 bases; junction bases not matched to a gene: 9. CDR3 DNA: TGTGCCAGCAGCTTATTGGCTAGCGGGCCAAGCTCCTACGAGCAGTACTTC. Protein sequence: CASSLLASGPSSYEQYF.

The CDR3: CASSYSNRGYEQYF. For the CDR3, the DNA is TGTGCCAGCAGTTACTCGAACAGGGGCTACGAGCAGTACTTC. This rearrangement joins TRBV6-5 to TRBJ2-7, with 7 positions matching TRBD1. There are 14 residues in the CDR3. The J segment lost 3 bases and the V segment lost 0 bases, leaving 2 bases of the junction unmatched. Germline V gene data show CDR1 as MNHEY and CDR2 as SVGAGI.

The rearrangement uses TRBV27 and TRBJ2-1; D possibly matches TRBD1 or TRBD2 (6 bases each). V was shortened by 3 bases and J by 4 bases, with 19 bases between the two germline ends. CDR3 length equals 17 residues. Germline CDR1 and CDR2: MNHEY and SMNVEV (reference sequence). CDR3 nucleotide sequence: TGTGCCAGCAGTTTCAACCAGGGGAGGTTTCGGTACAATGAGCAGTTCTTC. It specifies CASSFNQGRFRYNEQFF.